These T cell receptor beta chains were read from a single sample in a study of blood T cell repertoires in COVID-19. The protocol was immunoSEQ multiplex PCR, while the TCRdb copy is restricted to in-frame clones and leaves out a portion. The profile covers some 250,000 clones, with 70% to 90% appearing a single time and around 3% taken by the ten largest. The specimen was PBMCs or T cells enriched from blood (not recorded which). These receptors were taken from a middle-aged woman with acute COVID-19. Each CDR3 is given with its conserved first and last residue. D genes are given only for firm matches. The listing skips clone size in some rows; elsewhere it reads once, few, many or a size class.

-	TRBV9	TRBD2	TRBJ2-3	CASSVATSGRSTDTQYF	TGTGCCAGCAGCGTAGCGACTAGCGGGAGGAGTACAGATACGCAGTATTTT
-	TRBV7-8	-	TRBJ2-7	CASSLGTDSYYEQYF	TGTGCCAGCAGCTTAGGGACAGACAGTTACTACGAGCAGTACTTC
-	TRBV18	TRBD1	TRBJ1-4	CASSPRQGSRDEKLFF	TGTGCCAGCTCACCCCGACAGGGTTCGAGGGATGAAAAACTGTTTTTT
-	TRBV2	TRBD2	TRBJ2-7	CASSDFIEAGGSYEQYF	TGTGCCAGCAGTGATTTCATTGAGGCGGGAGGTTCCTACGAGCAGTACTTC
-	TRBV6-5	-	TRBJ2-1	CASSYSRVYNEQFF	TGTGCCAGCAGTTACTCTAGAGTTTACAATGAGCAGTTCTTC
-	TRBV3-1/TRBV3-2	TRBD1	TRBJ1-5	CASSQQGGNQPQHF	TGTGCCAGCAGCCAACAGGGGGGCAATCAGCCCCAGCATTTT
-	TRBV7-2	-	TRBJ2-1	CASSKKTGLDEQFF	TGTGCCAGCAGCAAAAAGACAGGTCTGGATGAGCAGTTCTTC
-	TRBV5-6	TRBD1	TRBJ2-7	CASSHRDRVGEQYF	TGTGCCAGCAGTCACCGGGACAGGGTCGGCGAGCAGTACTTC
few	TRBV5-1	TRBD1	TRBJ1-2	CASSEGTGRDYGYTF	TGCGCCAGCAGCGAAGGGACAGGGAGGGACTATGGCTACACCTTC
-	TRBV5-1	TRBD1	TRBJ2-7	CASSQRQGSSYEQYF	TGCGCCAGCAGTCAACGACAGGGGAGCTCCTACGAGCAGTACTTC
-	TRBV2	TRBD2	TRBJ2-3	CASSGRWTSGTDTQYF	TGTGCCAGCAGTGGAAGGTGGACTAGCGGGACAGATACGCAGTATTTT